This TCR beta chain is from a study of cytomegalovirus exposure and HLA in healthy donors. Researchers ran the PCR with 60 Vbeta and 13 Jbeta primers. This table comes from immunoSEQ multiplex PCR, and its TCRdb copy is limited to in-frame clones, with some not included. The sample table sets out 40,000 or so clones. V lost 2 bases and J lost 3, with 7 bases in between. Germline-derived CDR1 and CDR2 are MNHEY and SMNVEV (reference sequence). There are 14 residues in the CDR3. The sequenced sample consisted of PBMCs. The chain carries TRBV27 and TRBJ2-2; TRBD2 is a possible D gene (5 bases). This receptor was taken from a woman in her 30s in good health and CMV-seropositive. CDR3 DNA: TGTGCCAGCAGTTTAGCGGACTACACCGGGGAGCTGTTTTTT. Amino acid sequence: CASSLADYTGELFF.